The present entry profiles one T cell receptor (beta chain) with its context. The target of this receptor is not known. Qualities for individual bases were not recorded, and no much larger clone is one base off. This record comes from a study of blood T cell repertoires in COVID-19 (dated by TCRdb to 2018 to 2020). At the level of the whole study: Samples from collaborators originated in the United States, Italy and Spain and spanned both the acute and convalescent phases of COVID-19. The material from the prospective study consisted of cDNA or gDNA derived from T cells, B-cell-depleted T cells, or PBMCs. Deeply sampled blood TCRbeta repertoires from subjects exposed to, actively infected with, or recovered from COVID-19 were included in the dataset. A freely available public database, intended as a resource for researchers studying the immune response to SARS-CoV-2, is where the repertoires were released. Samples were obtained from the ongoing ImmuneRACE study (first 160 participants) and from 1,254 subjects provided by 6 global collaborators. A de-identified subject ID, COVID-19 status, age in years and sex were almost always included in the sample metadata. HLA class I and class II types, where available, came from metadata supplied by the sample provider rather than from assay-based typing.

Overall results and qualifications from the work: The amount of clinical and demographic metadata varied by source and participant and was provided uncurated.

TCRbeta CDR3 regions were amplified from genomic DNA using the immunoSEQ Assay, a bias-controlled multiplex PCR. Processing in the source paper ran as follows. The number of nucleated cells in each sample was estimated from the amplification of reference gene primers within the assay. To quantify the absolute abundance of each unique TCRbeta CDR3 rearrangement, sequence reads were collapsed and filtered. Productive Simpson clonality was computed per sample as the square root of Simpson's diversity index over productive rearrangements. The table comes from immuneACCESS by way of TCRdb, which keeps in-frame sequences with V and J called. Part of the clones is missing from these tables; in studies checked, under half for an unresolved V gene and the rest for unknown reasons. D and trimming come from the DNA, and the V and J calls and clone size come from that table. The sample includes about 200,000 clones, with roughly 85% observed a single time. Around 20% of the sample lies in the top ten.

The CDR3 measures 14 amino acids from cysteine to phenylalanine. The only DNA kept is the CDR3, 42 bases in frame from the first base. At the junction V is shortened by 6 bases and J by 6 bases; bases outside the gene matches: 8. The germline V gene yields SQVTM for CDR1 and ANQGSEA for CDR2. Participants in the prospective study were enrolled through a virtual design, were aged about 18 to 100 years, and lived in 24 United States geographic areas. In the prospective study, participants were assigned to cohorts based on the clinical history participants reported in a screening survey and a study questionnaire. For ImmuneRACE Cohort 3, a participant was defined as recovered based on two consecutive negative NP/OP PCR tests, clearance by a healthcare professional, or resolution of symptoms. In the prospective study, mobile phlebotomists collected whole blood, serum and a nasopharyngeal or oropharyngeal swab from each participant. Participants in the prospective study had the option to provide additional blood draws and questionnaires over a 2-month period. Before DNA extraction, prospective study blood samples were shipped either frozen or at room temperature.

Sequenced: PBMCs or T cells enriched from blood (not recorded which). This chain joins TRBV29-1 to TRBJ2-1; the junction holds 10 bases that match TRBD2. The receptor's source is a man aged 35 to 55 who had recovered from COVID-19. The CDR3 loop reads CSVLAGGVRNEQFF. The DNA sequence is TGCAGCGTCTTAGCGGGAGGTGTGCGCAATGAGCAGTTCTTC.